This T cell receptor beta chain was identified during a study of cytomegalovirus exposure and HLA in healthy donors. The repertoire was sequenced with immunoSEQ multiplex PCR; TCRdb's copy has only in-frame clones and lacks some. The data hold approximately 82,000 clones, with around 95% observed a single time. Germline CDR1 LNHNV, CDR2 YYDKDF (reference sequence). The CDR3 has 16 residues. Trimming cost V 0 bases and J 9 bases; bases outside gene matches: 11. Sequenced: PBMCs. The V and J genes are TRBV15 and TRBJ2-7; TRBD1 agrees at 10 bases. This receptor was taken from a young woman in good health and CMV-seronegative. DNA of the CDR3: TGTGCCACCAGCAGAGATCCCGGGACAGGGGTCGGTGGGCAGTACTTC. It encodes CATSRDPGTGVGGQYF.